A single sample gave rise to the 5 T cell receptor beta chains below, sequenced in a study of blood T cell repertoires in COVID-19. Libraries were prepared by immunoSEQ multiplex PCR; TCRdb keeps only in-frame clonotypes and omits some of them. Among 150,000 to 200,000 clones, approximately 87% were seen once, and the ten largest hold around 13%. The sequenced sample was peripheral blood. These TCRs come from a woman between 65 and 79 years old with COVID-19, enrolled during active disease.

This chain uses TRBV28 with TRBJ2-3, with 9 bases identical to TRBD2. Germline trimming cut 2 bases from V and 4 bases from J; bases unmatched to any gene: 10. This CDR3 contains 17 residues. The germline CDR1 and CDR2 sequences are MDHEN and SYDVKM. The DNA of the CDR3 is TGTGCCAGCAGTTTAGACGTTGTTAGCGGGAGCGCAGATACGCAGTATTTT. Residues: CASSLDVVSGSADTQYF.

The chain links TRBV20-1 to TRBJ1-2, with a possible D match to TRBD1 (5 bases). The length of the CDR3 is 13 residues. V lost 3 bases and J 4 bases, leaving 12 bases between the germline ends. Germline-derived CDR1 and CDR2 are DFQATT and SNEGSKA (reference sequence). CDR3 sequence reads: CSASQGKTYGYTF. The CDR3 coding sequence is TGCAGTGCTAGTCAGGGTAAAACCTATGGCTACACCTTC.

This chain connects TRBV11-3 to TRBJ1-2, with TRBD1 identical over 9 bases. V trimming: 2 bases; J trimming: 2 bases; junction bases outside the gene matches: 9. CDR1 SGHNT and CDR2 YENEEA come from the germline V gene. This CDR3 contains 17 residues. The chain's CDR3 is CASSLILGQGSNYGYTF. CDR3 in DNA: TGTGCCAGCAGCTTAATCCTGGGACAGGGATCGAACTATGGCTACACCTTC.

This clone was seen just once. The chain links TRBV3-1 (or the pseudogene TRBV3-2) to TRBJ2-5; 8 nucleotides match TRBD2. V dropped 4 bases and J dropped 5; count of bases not matched to a gene: 0. This CDR3 is 12 amino acids long. Germline lookup yields CDR1 LGHDT and CDR2 YNNKEL (reference sequence). CDR3 sequence: CASSRTSETQYF. The CDR3 DNA reads as TGTGCCAGCAGCCGGACTAGCGAGACCCAGTACTTC.

The CDR3 sequence is CASSPQGRLQETQYF. The CDR3 nucleotides are TGTGCCAGCAGCCCCCAGGGGCGTCTCCAAGAGACCCAGTACTTC. V and J are TRBV5-4 and TRBJ2-5, with D perhaps TRBD1 (6 bases). V lost 4 bases to trimming and J lost 1 base, with 14 bases between them. Germline-derived CDR1 and CDR2 are SGHNT and YYREEE (reference sequence). The CDR3 runs 15 residues.